The 4 T cell receptor beta chains given below trace back to one sample, sequenced in a study of blood T cell repertoires in COVID-19 (dated by TCRdb to the early 2020s). The library came from the immunoSEQ multiplex PCR assay. In its TCRdb copy, this immuneACCESS table keeps in-frame sequences only and misses some clones. Where compared with another copy, unresolved V genes explain less than half of these, and the others have no known cause. This sample gives around 360,000 clones in total; more than 75% of them show up just once. The biggest ten clones account for 2.5% to 3.5% of the sample. The material sequenced was PBMCs or T cells enriched from blood (not recorded which). The receptors were gathered from a woman in her twenties or thirties who had recovered from COVID-19.

The chain carries TRBV4-1 and TRBJ2-7; 14 positions agree with TRBD2. Germline CDR1 and CDR2: MGHRA and YSYEKL. This CDR3 has 18 amino acids. V was clipped by 4 bases and J by 3 bases; unmatched bases: 11. The CDR3 sequence: CASSPGLAGEQDSYEQYF. CDR3 nucleotide sequence: TGCGCCAGCAGCCCGGGACTAGCGGGAGAGCAGGATAGCTACGAGCAGTACTTC.

V is TRBV9 and J is TRBJ2-2; 7 bases match TRBD2. This CDR3 has 17 amino acids. Losses at the gene ends were 0 bases for V and 4 bases for J; bases not matched to a gene: 9. Germline CDR1 reads SGDLS; CDR2 reads YYNGEE. DNA for the CDR3: TGTGCCAGCAGCGTAGGGGGAGGGCAGGGCCTCACCGGGGAGCTGTTTTTT. Encoded protein: CASSVGGGQGLTGELFF. The entire variable domain, with the rest obtained from reference TRBV9 and TRBJ2-2, is as follows: DSGVTQTPKHLITATGQRVTLRCSPRSGDLSVYWYQQSLDQGLQFLIQYYNGEERAKGNILERFSAQQFPDLHSELNLSSLELGDSALYFCASSVGGGQGLTGELFFGEGSRLTVL.

The DNA of the CDR3 is TGTGCCAGCAGCCTGGCGGGACAGGGTCTGGAGACCCAGTACTTC. Encoded protein: CASSLAGQGLETQYF. The J gene is TRBJ2-5, the V gene TRBV11-2; TRBD1 aligns across 9 bases. The V and J ends lost 5 bases and 5 bases, in that order; junction bases with no gene match: 9. Germline assignment: CDR1 SGHAT and CDR2 FQNNGV. This CDR3 spans 15 amino acids. Together with reference TRBV11-2 and TRBJ2-5, the CDR3 gives the full variable domain: EAGVAQSPRYKIIEKRQSVAFWCNPISGHATLYWYQQILGQGPKLLIQFQNNGVVDDSQLPKDRFSAERLKGVDSTLKIQPAKLEDSAVYLCASSLAGQGLETQYFGPGTRLLVL.

The chain couples TRBV9 to TRBJ2-7; 16 nucleotides agree with TRBD2. In germline, CDR1 is SGDLS, CDR2 YYNGEE. Trimming removed 0 bases from V and 2 bases from J; junction bases left unmatched: 11. This CDR3 is built from 20 residues. CDR3 region: CASSVGTPGLAGGRAYEQYF. CDR3 coding DNA: TGTGCCAGCAGCGTAGGAACCCCGGGACTAGCGGGAGGGAGGGCCTACGAGCAGTACTTC.